These 20 T cell receptor beta chains were sequenced from one sample in a study of T cell responses to AZD1222 COVID-19 vaccine. Profiled with immunoSEQ multiplex PCR; TCRdb holds only in-frame clones, not every one. The sample comprises about 140,000 clones, approximately 90% of which are singletons, and less than 7% rests with the top ten. The sequencing here drew on peripheral blood, taken on day 0 of AZD1222 vaccination. The source is an adult in good health.

The gene calls are TRBV7-9 and TRBJ1-5; D uncertain. Germline values: CDR1 SEHNR, CDR2 FQNEAQ (reference sequence). The ends were cut back, 4 bases at V and 1 base at J, with 20 bases in the middle. The CDR3 has 18 residues. The CDR3 coding sequence is TGTGCCAGCAGCTCCTCCCTCGCACTAGCTGGGAGCAATCAGCCCCAGCATTTT. As protein: CASSSSLALAGSNQPQHF.

The sample holds one count of this clone. The J gene is TRBJ1-1, the V gene TRBV10-3; 7 nucleotides match TRBD1. After removal of 7 bases from V and 1 base from J, the junction contained 3 bases not matched to a gene. Germline values: CDR1 ENHRY, CDR2 SYGVKD. This CDR3 has 13 residues. Here the CDR3 reads CAIKTGTNTEAFF. The CDR3 DNA reads TGTGCCATCAAGACAGGGACGAACACTGAAGCTTTCTTT.

The CDR3 loop is CAGGSANYGYTF. As DNA, the CDR3 is TGTGCCGGTGGGAGCGCCAACTATGGCTACACCTTC. The chain is built from TRBV7-9 and TRBJ1-2; no reliable D call. This CDR3 is built from 12 residues. The germline CDR1 and CDR2 sequences are SEHNR and FQNEAQ (reference sequence). The germline V and J ends were trimmed by 11 bases and 2 bases, with 12 bases remaining between them. The whole variable domain, filled in from reference TRBV7-9 and TRBJ1-2, reads DTGVSQNPRHKITKRGQNVTFRCDPISEHNRLYWYRQTLGQGPEFLTYFQNEAQLEKSRLLSDRFSAERPKGSFSTLEIQRTEQGDSAMYLCAGGSANYGYTFGSGTRLTVV.

CDR3 sequence reads: CASSEFGQGSGNTIYF. Written as DNA, the CDR3 is TGTGCCAGCAGTGAATTTGGACAGGGTTCTGGAAACACCATATATTTT. The V gene is TRBV25-1, the J gene TRBJ1-3; 8 bases fit TRBD1. The CDR3 sequence is 16 residues long. Trimming at V came to 1 base and at J to 1 base, leaving 3 bases not matched to a gene. Germline loops: CDR1 MGHDK, CDR2 SYGVNS.

The rearrangement joins TRBV28 to TRBJ1-2; 7 bases fit TRBD1. Germline CDR1 and CDR2: MDHEN and SYDVKM. The V and J ends lost 6 bases and 5 bases, in that order; junction bases with no gene match: 12. The CDR3 consists of 15 residues. The CDR3: CASRATGAFGYGYTF. CDR3 nucleotide sequence: TGTGCCAGCAGGGCTACAGGGGCGTTTGGGTATGGCTACACCTTC.

The rearrangement joins TRBV30 to TRBJ1-6; tentatively, D is TRBD1 (5 bases). This CDR3 contains 16 residues. In germline, CDR1 is GTSNPN, CDR2 SVGIG (reference sequence). Between the trimmed V and J ends, which lost 0 bases and 9 bases, there was a span of 18 bases. The CDR3 nucleotides read TGTGCCTGGAGTGTACCCCCAGGTGGGGCTAGTTCACCCCTCCACTTT. It codes for CAWSVPPGGASSPLHF.

The genes are TRBV5-5 and TRBJ2-3; 7 bases line up with TRBD1. The CDR3 runs 16 residues. Losses at the gene ends were 4 bases for V and 4 bases for J; bases not matched to a gene: 12. CDR1 is SGHKS and CDR2 is YYEKEE in the germline V gene (reference sequence). The CDR3 sequence is CASSRGQAEVADTQYF. CDR3 sequence (DNA): TGTGCCAGCAGCAGAGGACAGGCCGAGGTCGCAGATACGCAGTATTTT.

A few counts support this clone. This chain connects TRBV6-4 to TRBJ2-3, with D possibly being TRBD1 or TRBD2 (7 bases each). Trimming removed 0 bases at V and 3 bases at J, with 10 bases between. The CDR3 sequence is 15 residues long. The germline gives CDR1 MRHNA, CDR2 SNTAGT. The CDR3: CASSDSQGGTDTQYF. The CDR3 DNA reads as TGTGCCAGCAGTGACTCTCAGGGGGGGACAGATACGCAGTATTTT.

The V and J genes are TRBV15 and TRBJ2-3, with 7 bases aligning to TRBD2. Germline V gene sequence: CDR1 LNHNV, CDR2 YYDKDF (reference sequence). The CDR3 is made up of 15 amino acids. The V gene end was trimmed by 0 bases and the J gene end by 1 base; junction bases not matched to a gene: 1. CDR3 protein: CATSREGLGTDTQYF. In DNA, the CDR3 is TGTGCCACCAGCAGAGAAGGACTAGGCACAGATACGCAGTATTTT. Based on the CDR3 plus reference TRBV15 and TRBJ2-3, the full variable domain is DAMVIQNPRYQVTQFGKPVTLSCSQTLNHNVMYWYQQKSSQAPKLLFHYYDKDFNNEADTPDNFQSRRPNTSFCFLDIRSPGLGDTAMYLCATSREGLGTDTQYFGPGTRLTVL.

The chain combines TRBV28 with TRBJ1-3; D is uncertain. The germline gives CDR1 MDHEN, CDR2 SYDVKM. This CDR3 comprises 14 residues. The V and J ends lost 3 bases and 1 base respectively, with 7 bases between them. The CDR3 sequence: CASSFPGSGNTIYF. The CDR3 DNA follows: TGTGCCAGCAGTTTCCCGGGATCTGGAAACACCATATATTTT.

This CDR3 is CASYRDLTGGEQYF. CDR3 in DNA: TGTGCCAGTTACCGGGACTTAACGGGGGGCGAGCAGTACTTC. This chain links TRBV6-5 with TRBJ2-7; 7 nucleotides match TRBD2. The CDR3 is made up of 14 amino acids. Trimming removed 9 bases from V and 6 bases from J; junction bases left unmatched: 14. Germline CDR1 and CDR2: MNHEY and SVGAGI.

The gene calls are TRBV9 and TRBJ2-7; TRBD2 might be the D (5 bases). The V gene lost 4 bases and the J gene lost 2 bases, with 10 bases spanning the gap. CDR1 is SGDLS and CDR2 is YYNGEE in the germline V gene. This CDR3 has 13 residues. The DNA for the CDR3 is TGTGCCAGCAGCCCAGGACTCACCTACGAGCAGTACTTC. Its protein is CASSPGLTYEQYF.

The rearrangement links TRBV23-1 to TRBJ2-5; 16 bases align to TRBD2. TRBV23-1 is given ORF status, its function remaining uncertain. With V trimmed by 0 bases and J by 3 bases, 7 bases remained unmatched. The CDR3 runs 19 residues. The DNA of the CDR3 is TGCGCCAGCAGTCAATCGTCGGAGGGACTAGCGGGAGGGAAAGAGACCCAGTACTTC. The encoded protein is CASSQSSEGLAGGKETQYF.

This chain links TRBV25-1 with TRBJ1-2; D ambiguous. Germline V gene lookup returns CDR1 MGHDK and CDR2 SYGVNS. The CDR3 spans 17 residues. The ends were cut back, 1 base at V and 4 bases at J, with 19 bases in the middle. CDR3 protein: CASSESERINPFYGYTF. For the CDR3, the DNA is TGTGCCAGCAGTGAATCTGAAAGGATCAATCCCTTCTATGGCTACACCTTC.

As to this clone: This sample also contains other DNA sequences that code for the same CDR3. The CDR3 region is CASSIDTGRNQPQHF. The CDR3 DNA reads as TGTGCCAGTAGTATAGATACAGGCCGCAATCAGCCCCAGCATTTT. The chain uses TRBV19 and TRBJ1-5; possibly TRBD1 for D (5 bases). Germline V gene lookup returns CDR1 LNHDA and CDR2 SQIVND (reference sequence). Trimming removed 0 bases from V and 2 bases from J, with 8 bases in between. The CDR3 consists of 15 residues.

The chain links TRBV19 to TRBJ1-5; D is undetermined. V was shortened by 6 bases and J by 0 bases, with 12 bases between the two germline ends. Germline V gene lookup returns CDR1 LNHDA and CDR2 SQIVND (reference sequence). The CDR3 runs to 15 residues. For the CDR3, the DNA is TGTGCCAGTAGAGTGTTGGCAGCTAGCAATCAGCCCCAGCATTTT. The encoded protein is CASRVLAASNQPQHF.

The chain links TRBV4-1 to TRBJ2-1; 16 bases are shared with TRBD2. Germline V gene data show CDR1 as MGHRA and CDR2 as YSYEKL. V lost 4 bases to trimming and J lost 6 bases; unmatched junction nucleotides: 12. The CDR3 spans 19 residues. CDR3 bases: TGCGCCAGCAGCCTTTATGGGACTAGCGGGAGGGCCGGCCGCAATGAGCAGTTCTTC. It specifies CASSLYGTSGRAGRNEQFF.

The V call is TRBV5-5, the J call TRBJ1-1; D gene ambiguous. CDR3 size: 11 residues. CDR1 SGHKS and CDR2 YYEKEE come from the germline V gene (reference sequence). V was pared by 4 bases and J by 6 bases, with 7 bases between. This CDR3 reads CASSIGPEAFF. CDR3 DNA: TGTGCCAGCAGCATTGGACCTGAAGCTTTCTTT. Full variable domain (rest looked up from reference TRBV5-5 and TRBJ1-1): DAGVTQSPTHLIKTRGQQVTLRCSPISGHKSVSWYQQVLGQGPQFIFQYYEKEERGRGNFPDRFSARQFPNYSSELNVNALLLGDSALYLCASSIGPEAFFGQGTRLTVV.

J is TRBJ1-5 and V is TRBV21-1. TRBV21-1 is recorded as a pseudogene. The CDR3 has 16 amino acids. CDR3 sequence reads: CASSKESRGSNQPQHF. The CDR3 DNA reads as TGTGCCAGCAGCAAAGAGTCCCGGGGTAGCAATCAGCCCCAGCATTTT.

The genes are TRBV3-1 (or the pseudogene TRBV3-2) and TRBJ2-7, with D unresolved. V dropped 4 bases and J dropped 5 bases, with 12 bases sitting between them. This CDR3 is built from 13 residues. Germline values: CDR1 LGHDT, CDR2 YNNKEL (reference sequence). CDR3 loop: CASSPIRGDEQYF. The CDR3 coding sequence is TGTGCCAGCAGCCCGATTAGAGGTGACGAGCAGTACTTC.